Below are 12 T cell receptor beta chains sequenced from a single sample in a study of cytomegalovirus exposure and HLA in healthy donors. In the PCR, 60 Vbeta and 13 Jbeta primers were used. The protocol was immunoSEQ multiplex PCR, while the TCRdb copy is restricted to in-frame clones and leaves out a portion. The profile shows 150,000 to 200,000 clones, more than 75% of them singletons. Specimen: PBMCs. These receptors were obtained from a woman younger than 45 in good health and CMV-seropositive.

This sequence joins TRBV9 and TRBJ1-4; D is perhaps TRBD1 (5 bases). Trimming stripped 0 bases from V and 6 bases from J, with 15 bases between. The CDR3 length is 16 residues. Germline V lookup: CDR1 SGDLS, CDR2 YYNGEE. CDR3 loop: CASSVAPQGGDEKLFF. CDR3 bases: TGTGCCAGCAGCGTAGCTCCCCAGGGTGGTGATGAAAAACTGTTTTTT.

The chain is built from TRBV28 and TRBJ1-4; 10 bases map to TRBD1. CDR1 MDHEN and CDR2 SYDVKM come from the germline V gene. The CDR3 is 15 amino acids. With 6 bases clipped from V and 7 bases from J, the junction kept 8 bases outside the gene matches. As DNA, the CDR3 is TGTGCCAGCAGCTCCCCCGGGACAGGGGTTGAAAAACTGTTTTTT. Protein sequence: CASSSPGTGVEKLFF.

The chain recombines TRBV5-8 with TRBJ2-7, with 9 bases lining up with TRBD1. The CDR3 sequence is 15 residues long. Germline CDR1 reads SGHTS; CDR2 reads YDEGEE. V shed 0 bases and J 3 bases; nucleotides not matched to a gene: 4. CDR3 amino acids: CASSLGQGGFYEQYF. In DNA, the CDR3 is TGTGCCAGCAGCTTGGGACAGGGGGGGTTCTACGAGCAGTACTTC.

The chain links TRBV7-9 to TRBJ1-2; D perhaps matches TRBD1 (6 bases). Between the trimmed V and J ends, which lost 5 bases and 5 bases, there was a span of 12 bases. Germline-derived CDR1 and CDR2 are SEHNR and FQNEAQ (reference sequence). The CDR3 totals 13 residues. CDR3: CASSQGTNYGYTF. The CDR3 nucleotides are TGTGCCAGCAGCCAAGGGACAAATTATGGCTACACCTTC. Combining the CDR3 with reference TRBV7-9 and TRBJ1-2 gives the whole variable domain DTGVSQNPRHKITKRGQNVTFRCDPISEHNRLYWYRQTLGQGPEFLTYFQNEAQLEKSRLLSDRFSAERPKGSFSTLEIQRTEQGDSAMYLCASSQGTNYGYTFGSGTRLTVV.

DNA of the CDR3: TGTGCCAGTAGTATAATCGATGAGCAGTTCTTC. As protein: CASSIIDEQFF. This sequence joins TRBV19 and TRBJ2-1; D is unclear. The ends were cut back, 2 bases at V and 8 bases at J, with 4 bases in the middle. The CDR3 has 11 residues. Looked up from germline, CDR1 is LNHDA and CDR2 is SQIVND (reference sequence).

The chain recombines TRBV4-1 with TRBJ1-3; D not certain. Trimming pared 2 bases from V and 0 bases from J, leaving 5 bases between. Germline V lookup: CDR1 MGHRA, CDR2 YSYEKL. The CDR3 consists of 14 residues. The CDR3 DNA reads as TGCGCCAGCAGCCAACTCCGCTCTGGAAACACCATATATTTT. Its translation is CASSQLRSGNTIYF.

For this clone: One end of the junction fails to match germline, which may point to a read error. CDR3 protein: CSSSPKTAIGWDF. Written as DNA, the CDR3 is TGTTCCAGCAGCCCCAAGACAGCGATTGGCTGGGATTTT. The chain is built from TRBV7-9 and TRBJ2-3; possibly TRBD1 for D (5 bases). This CDR3 is built from 13 residues. Germline loops: CDR1 SEHNR, CDR2 FQNEAQ (reference sequence).

Concerning this clone: One end of the junction fails to match germline, which may point to a read error. The CDR3 protein is CVSSLQGADTQYF. Written as DNA, the CDR3 is TGTGTCAGCAGCTTACAGGGCGCAGATACGCAGTATTTT. This chain links TRBV7-9 with TRBJ2-3, with D possibly matching TRBD1 (6 bases). Germline CDR1 SEHNR, CDR2 FQNEAQ (reference sequence). The CDR3 totals 13 residues.

This chain links TRBV27 with TRBJ2-7; 11 bases agree with TRBD1. The ends lost 6 bases at V and 6 bases at J; junction bases unmatched: 10. In germline, CDR1 is MNHEY, CDR2 SMNVEV (reference sequence). CDR3 size: 15 residues. CDR3 in amino acids: CASSDPDRGRLEQYF. CDR3 bases: TGTGCCAGCAGCGACCCGGACAGGGGGCGCCTCGAGCAGTACTTC.

The genes are TRBV11-2 and TRBJ1-4, with D maybe TRBD1 (6 bases). The CDR3 totals 16 residues. The V gene's germline CDR1 is SGHAT and CDR2 FQNNGV. The germline V and J ends were trimmed by 5 bases and 3 bases, with 16 bases remaining between them. The CDR3 bases are TGTGCCAGCAGCAAAAGGACAGCAGCGGCTAATGAAAAACTGTTTTTT. It codes for CASSKRTAAANEKLFF.

The chain recombines TRBV20-1 with TRBJ1-2; D is perhaps TRBD1 (5 bases). The ends were cut back, 3 bases at V and 8 bases at J, with 10 bases in the middle. The CDR3 has 11 amino acids. CDR1 is DFQATT, CDR2 SNEGSKA, per germline (reference sequence). CDR3 DNA: TGCAGTGCTAGTCTCGCAGGGGGCTACACCTTC. Residues: CSASLAGGYTF.

The V and J genes are TRBV28 and TRBJ2-1, with D maybe TRBD2 (5 bases). This CDR3 has 11 amino acids. Germline V gene data show CDR1 as MDHEN and CDR2 as SYDVKM. V was pared by 8 bases and J by 10 bases, with 12 bases between. CDR3 bases: TGTGCCAGCGGATGGACTGTCGAGCAGTTCTTC. Translating gives CASGWTVEQFF.